This is a list of T cell receptor beta chains from one sample in a study of blood T cell repertoires in COVID-19. The protocol was immunoSEQ multiplex PCR, while the TCRdb copy is restricted to in-frame clones and leaves out a portion. The table records some 80,000 clones, around 81% of them present only once. What was sequenced was peripheral blood. These receptors all come from a human donor in a cohort sampled during active COVID-19. Each CDR3 is given without its conserved first and last residue.

J gene: TRBJ2-7; CDR3 length: 15; V gene: TRBV10-3; CDR3 protein: AISDSGQGLDSYEQY
J gene: TRBJ2-2; CDR3 length: 14; V gene: TRBV11-3; CDR3 protein: ASSDLAGGPTGELF
J gene: TRBJ1-2; CDR3 length: 12; V gene: TRBV5-1; CDR3 protein: ASSSAGDYYGYT
J gene: TRBJ1-1; CDR3 length: 12; V gene: TRBV5-4; CDR3 protein: ASSFFGGGTEAF
J gene: TRBJ2-1; CDR3 length: 11; V gene: TRBV6-9; CDR3 protein: ASRNGRENEQF
J gene: TRBJ1-1; CDR3 length: 12; V gene: TRBV5-4; CDR3 protein: ASSSSEGDTEAF
J gene: TRBJ2-2; CDR3 length: 15; V gene: TRBV11-3; CDR3 protein: ASSSPGVAGGPEELF
J gene: TRBJ2-3; CDR3 length: 13; V gene: TRBV6-6; CDR3 protein: ASRLAGTQPDTQY
J gene: TRBJ1-4; CDR3 length: 13; V gene: TRBV28; CDR3 protein: ASSGDRGTNEKLF
J gene: TRBJ2-3; CDR3 length: 13; V gene: TRBV9; CDR3 protein: ASNIQGGVRGTQY
J gene: TRBJ2-6; CDR3 length: 16; V gene: TRBV19; CDR3 protein: ASTLGGQGSSGANVLT
J gene: TRBJ1-5; CDR3 length: 11; V gene: TRBV11-3; CDR3 protein: ASSLEEGQPQH
J gene: TRBJ2-5; CDR3 length: 14; V gene: TRBV11-3; CDR3 protein: ASSLEGTSVQETQY
J gene: TRBJ2-2; CDR3 length: 13; V gene: TRBV18; CDR3 protein: ASSPSQGSTGELF
J gene: TRBJ1-4; CDR3 length: 13; V gene: TRBV19; CDR3 protein: ASSTPGQGIEKLF
J gene: TRBJ1-2; CDR3 length: 11; V gene: TRBV7-9; CDR3 protein: ASSLGQNYGYT
J gene: TRBJ2-1; CDR3 length: 12; V gene: TRBV7-2; CDR3 protein: ASSLWGAGAEQF
J gene: TRBJ1-5; CDR3 length: 21; V gene: TRBV15; CDR3 protein: ATSRESVLGRQGGGYSNQPQH
J gene: TRBJ1-1; CDR3 length: 11; V gene: TRBV28; CDR3 protein: ASSLVGGTEAF
J gene: TRBJ2-3; CDR3 length: 16; V gene: TRBV11-2; CDR3 protein: ASSLVVAGGRWGGSQY
J gene: TRBJ1-2; CDR3 length: 10; V gene: TRBV30; CDR3 protein: AWRLGVGGYT
J gene: TRBJ1-1; CDR3 length: 13; V gene: TRBV7-3; CDR3 protein: ASSLMGVENTEAF
J gene: TRBJ2-5; CDR3 length: 16; V gene: TRBV7-2; CDR3 protein: ASRSFGRDSEYQETQY
J gene: TRBJ1-4; CDR3 length: 13; V gene: TRBV5-5; CDR3 protein: ASSLGGPLREKLF
J gene: TRBJ2-1; CDR3 length: 14; V gene: TRBV24-1; CDR3 protein: ATADAGTGGYNEQF
J gene: TRBJ1-4; CDR3 length: 13; V gene: TRBV4-1; CDR3 protein: ASSFRDRGGEKLF
J gene: TRBJ2-1; CDR3 length: 13; V gene: TRBV28; CDR3 protein: ASSFSGTSGNEQF
J gene: TRBJ2-1; CDR3 length: 14; V gene: TRBV4-1; CDR3 protein: ASSQNGREAYNEQF